What follows are 9 T cell receptor beta chains derived from one specimen sequenced in a study of T cells after posttransplantation cyclophosphamide. Sequencing was performed with immunoSEQ multiplex PCR; in TCRdb, only in-frame clones are kept and a portion is missing. The data show roughly 30,000 clones, about 87% seen once. Sequenced sample: PBMCs. All receptors come from a woman aged 40-49 years with a blood cancer, CMV-positive, and with a related stem cell donor.

Written as DNA, the CDR3 is TGTGCCAGCAGCTTAAAATCCTTCGGGGTTCCCTACAATGAGCAGTTCTTC. Translating it yields CASSLKSFGVPYNEQFF. The gene calls are TRBV7-6 and TRBJ2-1, with D perhaps matching TRBD2 (5 bases). The CDR3 covers 17 residues. V was pared by 2 bases and J by 2 bases, with 16 bases between. Germline values: CDR1 SGHVS, CDR2 FNYEAQ.

The genes are TRBV7-9 and TRBJ2-5; 8 bases fit TRBD1. The germline V gene encodes CDR1 SEHNR and CDR2 FQNEAQ (reference sequence). The trim removed 4 bases at V and 2 bases at J, leaving 3 bases unmatched. CDR3 length: 14 amino acids. CDR3: CASSSTGGQETQYF. CDR3 sequence (DNA): TGTGCCAGCAGCTCCACAGGGGGGCAAGAGACCCAGTACTTC.

By proportion, this clone is medium-sized. In DNA, the CDR3 is TGTGCCAGCAGCTCCCGGCCCGAAGGGGCACCCCTCCACTTT. Encoded protein: CASSSRPEGAPLHF. The rearrangement uses TRBV5-4 and TRBJ1-6; possible D gene TRBD1, 5 bases. In germline, CDR1 is SGHNT, CDR2 YYREEE (reference sequence). The CDR3 has 14 amino acids. Trimming cost V 3 bases and J 11 bases, with 15 bases left between them.

The chain has TRBV7-9 and TRBJ1-2; D possibly corresponds to TRBD1 (6 bases). The germline CDR1 and CDR2 sequences are SEHNR and FQNEAQ (reference sequence). This CDR3 has 17 amino acids. The ends were cut back, 3 bases at V and 4 bases at J, with 21 bases in the middle. The CDR3 region is CASSLLAPPQGPYGYTF. The CDR3, as DNA: TGTGCCAGCAGCTTGCTAGCACCTCCACAGGGCCCCTATGGCTACACCTTC. Looking up the rest from reference TRBV7-9 and TRBJ1-2 gives the full variable domain: DTGVSQNPRHKITKRGQNVTFRCDPISEHNRLYWYRQTLGQGPEFLTYFQNEAQLEKSRLLSDRFSAERPKGSFSTLEIQRTEQGDSAMYLCASSLLAPPQGPYGYTFGSGTRLTVV.

This clone appeared once. The chain recombines TRBV4-2 with TRBJ2-5; maybe TRBD1 (5 bases). The CDR3 runs to 13 residues. The germline V gene encodes CDR1 LGHNA and CDR2 YNFKEQ. V was pared by 4 bases and J by 4 bases, with 10 bases between. This chain's CDR3 is CASSRGRAETQYF. The CDR3 nucleotides are TGTGCCAGCAGCCGTGGCAGGGCAGAGACCCAGTACTTC.

This chain connects TRBV2 to TRBJ2-7, with D uncertain. The germline V gene encodes CDR1 SNHLY and CDR2 FYNNEI. The length of the CDR3 is 12 residues. With 3 bases removed from V and 3 bases from J, the gap between germline ends came to 6 bases. For the CDR3, the DNA is TGTGCCAGCAGTGATGGCCGCTACGAGCAGTACTTC. It codes for CASSDGRYEQYF.

The J gene is TRBJ2-5, the V gene TRBV10-3; D perhaps matches TRBD1 (6 bases). V dropped 7 bases and J dropped 2 bases, with 17 bases sitting between them. CDR3 length: 15 amino acids. CDR1 and CDR2 from the germline V gene are ENHRY and SYGVKD. The chain's CDR3 is CAINPGQVAQETQYF. The CDR3, as DNA: TGTGCCATCAACCCGGGACAAGTCGCACAAGAGACCCAGTACTTC.

The genes are TRBV7-2 and TRBJ1-1; possibly TRBD1 for D (5 bases). The CDR3 is made up of 13 amino acids. CDR1 is SGHTA, CDR2 FQGNSA, per germline. Trimming took 3 bases from V and 3 from J, leaving 8 bases between them. CDR3 sequence reads: CASSFGGDTEAFF. Written as DNA, the CDR3 is TGTGCCAGCAGCTTTGGGGGGGACACTGAAGCTTTCTTT.

This chain uses TRBV11-1 with TRBJ1-6; D is unclear. The V gene's germline CDR1 is SGHAT and CDR2 FQDESV (reference sequence). This CDR3 is 16 amino acids long. V gave up 5 bases and J gave up 2 bases, with 13 bases separating them. The chain's CDR3 is CASSPPGSTYNSPLHF. DNA for the CDR3: TGTGCCAGCAGCCCCCCGGGGAGCACCTATAATTCACCCCTCCACTTT.